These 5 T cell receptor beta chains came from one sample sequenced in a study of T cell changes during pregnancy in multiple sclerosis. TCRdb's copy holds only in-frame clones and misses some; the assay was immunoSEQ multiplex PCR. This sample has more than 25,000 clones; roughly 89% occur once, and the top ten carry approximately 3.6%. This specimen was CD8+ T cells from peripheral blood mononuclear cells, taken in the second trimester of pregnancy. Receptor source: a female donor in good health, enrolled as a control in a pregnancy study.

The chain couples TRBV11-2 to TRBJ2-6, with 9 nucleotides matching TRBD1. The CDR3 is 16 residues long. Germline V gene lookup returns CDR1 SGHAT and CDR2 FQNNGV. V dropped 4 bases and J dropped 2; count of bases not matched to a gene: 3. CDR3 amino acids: CASSWGTGTGANVLTF. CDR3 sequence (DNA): TGTGCCAGCAGCTGGGGGACAGGGACTGGGGCCAACGTCCTGACTTTC.

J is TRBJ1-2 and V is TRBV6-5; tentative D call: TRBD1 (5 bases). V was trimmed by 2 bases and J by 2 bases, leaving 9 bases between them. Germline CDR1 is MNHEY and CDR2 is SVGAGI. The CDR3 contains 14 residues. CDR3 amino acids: CASSYGRVNYGYTF. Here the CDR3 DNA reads TGTGCCAGCAGTTACGGCAGGGTAAACTATGGCTACACCTTC.

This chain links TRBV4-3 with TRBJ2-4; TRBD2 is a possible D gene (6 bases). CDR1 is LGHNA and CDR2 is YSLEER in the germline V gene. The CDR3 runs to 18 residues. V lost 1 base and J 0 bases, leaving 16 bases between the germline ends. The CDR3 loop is CASSQGLGGVVAKNIQYF. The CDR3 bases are TGCGCCAGCAGCCAAGGTCTAGGCGGGGTGGTAGCCAAAAACATTCAGTACTTC.

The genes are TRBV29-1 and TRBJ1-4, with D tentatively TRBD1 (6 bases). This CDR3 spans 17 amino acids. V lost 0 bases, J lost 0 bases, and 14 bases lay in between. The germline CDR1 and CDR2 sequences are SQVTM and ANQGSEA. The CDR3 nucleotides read TGCAGCGTTGAAGAAACCTCAGGGGAAACAACTAATGAAAAACTGTTTTTT. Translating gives CSVEETSGETTNEKLFF.

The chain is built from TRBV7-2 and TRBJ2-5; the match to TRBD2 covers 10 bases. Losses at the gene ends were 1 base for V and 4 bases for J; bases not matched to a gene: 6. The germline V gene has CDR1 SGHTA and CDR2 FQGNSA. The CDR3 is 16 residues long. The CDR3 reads CASSLGQRGGSETQYF. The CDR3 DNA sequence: TGTGCCAGCAGCTTAGGGCAGCGGGGGGGGTCAGAGACCCAGTACTTC. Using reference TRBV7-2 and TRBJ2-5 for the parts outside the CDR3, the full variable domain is GAGVSQSPSNKVTEKGKDVELRCDPISGHTALYWYRQSLGQGLEFLIYFQGNSAPDKSGLPSDRFSAERTGGSVSTLTIQRTQQEDSAVYLCASSLGQRGGSETQYFGPGTRLLVL.